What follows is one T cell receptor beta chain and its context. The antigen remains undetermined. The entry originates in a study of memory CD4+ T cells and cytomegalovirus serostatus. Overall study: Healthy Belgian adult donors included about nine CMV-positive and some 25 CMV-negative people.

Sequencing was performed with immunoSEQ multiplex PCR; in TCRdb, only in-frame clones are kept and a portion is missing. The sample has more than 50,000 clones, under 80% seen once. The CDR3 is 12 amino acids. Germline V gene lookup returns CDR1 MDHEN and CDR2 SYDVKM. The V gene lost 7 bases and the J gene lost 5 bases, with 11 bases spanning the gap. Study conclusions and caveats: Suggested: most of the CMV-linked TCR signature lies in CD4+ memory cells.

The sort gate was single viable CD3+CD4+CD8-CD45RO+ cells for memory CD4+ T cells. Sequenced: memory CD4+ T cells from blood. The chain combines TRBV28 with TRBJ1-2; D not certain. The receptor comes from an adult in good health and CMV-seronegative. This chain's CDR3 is CASNDGFYGYTF. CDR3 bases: TGTGCCAGCAACGACGGGTTTTATGGCTACACCTTC.